This T cell receptor beta chain was recorded in a study of blood T cell repertoires in COVID-19 (dated by TCRdb to the early 2020s). Notes on the research overall: The collaborator samples originated in the United States, Italy and Spain and spanned the acute and convalescent phases of COVID-19. The material from the prospective study consisted of cDNA or gDNA derived from T cells, B-cell-depleted T cells, or PBMCs. Subjects who had been exposed to COVID-19, were actively infected with it, or had recovered from it provided the deeply sampled blood TCRbeta repertoires that made up the dataset. The repertoires were released in a freely available public database intended as a resource for research on the immune response to SARS-CoV-2. Samples came from the ongoing ImmuneRACE study (first 160 participants) plus 1,254 subjects from 6 global collaborators. Nearly every sample came with metadata listing a de-identified subject ID, COVID-19 status, age in years and sex. Where available, HLA class I and class II types were taken from metadata supplied by the sample provider and were not determined by assay-based typing. The investigation overall reported the following: How much clinical and demographic metadata was included differed by source and by participant, and the metadata was provided uncurated.

In the prospective study, participants were roughly 18 to 95 years old, resided in approximately 25 geographic areas of the United States, and were enrolled through a virtual design. In the prospective study, participants were assigned to cohorts based on the clinical history participants reported in a screening survey and a study questionnaire. For ImmuneRACE Cohort 3, a participant was defined as recovered based on two consecutive negative NP/OP PCR tests, clearance by a healthcare professional, or resolution of symptoms. Each participant in the prospective study had whole blood, serum and a nasopharyngeal or oropharyngeal swab collected by mobile phlebotomists. Participants in the prospective study had the option to provide additional blood draws and questionnaires over a roughly 2-month period. Blood samples from the prospective study were shipped frozen or at room temperature prior to DNA extraction.

The immunoSEQ Assay, a bias-controlled multiplex PCR, was used to amplify TCRbeta CDR3 regions from genomic DNA. From the authors' description of their analysis: The number of nucleated cells in each sample was estimated by amplification of reference gene primers within the assay. To quantify the absolute abundance of each unique TCRbeta CDR3 rearrangement, sequence reads were collapsed and filtered. Productive Simpson clonality was computed per sample as the square root of Simpson's diversity index over productive rearrangements. TCRdb's version of the immuneACCESS table is confined to in-frame rearrangements and falls short of the full clone set. An unresolved V gene accounts for under half of the shortfall where checked; the remainder is of unknown origin. Clonal size and the V and J genes are those of that table, whereas D and trimming came from the DNA. The sample table lists some 380,000 clones, approximately 87% of them with a count of one. The top ten clones comprise 1.3% of the sample.

Including the terminal cysteine and phenylalanine, the CDR3 comprises 13 residues. The only DNA kept is the CDR3, 39 bases in frame from the first base. Looking up the germline V gene (reference sequence) yields CDR1 DFQATT and CDR2 SNEGSKA. V is reduced by 3 bases and J by 6 bases, leaving a spacing of 12 bases between them. About this clone itself: The antigen this receptor binds is unknown. Qualities for individual bases were not recorded, and no much larger clone is one base off.

Sequenced material: PBMCs or T cells enriched from blood (not recorded which). The V and J genes are TRBV20-1 and TRBJ1-5; D gene: possibly TRBD1, on 5 matching bases. This receptor was obtained from a man aged 25-45 years who had recovered from COVID-19. The CDR3 protein: CSASSGAAQPQHF. In nucleotides, the sequence is TGCAGTGCTAGTAGCGGGGCGGCTCAGCCCCAGCATTTT.